The 15 T cell receptor beta chains presented below share a single source sample, sequenced in a study of CD8+CD57+ T cells in acquired aplastic anemia. Those patients picked for sequencing had displayed CD8+CD57+ cell expansion on flow cytometry. The template used for profiling TCR beta VDJ and CDR3 was genomic DNA. One entry per CDR3 protein results from TCRdb running MiXCR on the reads. There are around 210,000 distinct CDR3 sequences in the sample; over 55% occur only once, and around 50% lies in the top ten. The sequencing input was sorted CD4+, CD8+, or CD8+CD57+ T cells (not recorded which) from PBMCs. These receptors were taken from a human donor with aplastic anemia.

The chain couples TRBV19 to TRBJ2-7; 7 bases align to TRBD2. Losses at the gene ends were 7 bases for V and 4 bases for J; bases not matched to a gene: 10. This CDR3 spans 14 amino acids. CDR1 LNHDA and CDR2 SQIVND come from the germline V gene (reference sequence). The CDR3: CASTSTSSLYEQYF. The CDR3 bases are TGTGCCAGTACCTCGACTAGCAGTTTATACGAGCAGTACTTC.

The sample holds one count of this clonotype. A read error may produce the germline difference seen at one junction end. The chain recombines TRBV29-1 with TRBJ1-2, with 7 bases identical to TRBD1. Germline CDR1 reads SQVTM; CDR2 reads ANQGSEA. This CDR3 is 12 amino acids long. CDR3: CGVGDRANGYTF. CDR3 DNA sequence: TGCGGCGTGGGGGACAGAGCAAATGGCTACACCTTC.

Only one count was recorded for this clonotype. Just one base apart from a much larger clone, this may be a read error. Lacking the conserved final phenylalanine or tryptophan, this CDR3 likely reflects a read error. The rearrangement links TRBV20-1 to TRBJ2-5, with D unresolved. V lost 7 bases to trimming and J lost 2 bases, with 8 bases between them. Germline assignment: CDR1 DFQATT and CDR2 SNEGSKA (reference sequence). The CDR3 contains 11 residues. CDR3 loop: CSVQVQETQYL. Here the CDR3 DNA reads TGCAGTGTCCAGGTACAAGAGACCCAGTACCTC.

As for this clonotype: This CDR3 is missing its conserved last phenylalanine or tryptophan, likely due to a read error. The chain has TRBV29-1 and TRBJ2-7; tentative D call: TRBD2 (6 bases). The length of the CDR3 is 13 residues. V lost 7 bases, J lost 3 bases, and 16 bases lay in between. Per germline, CDR1 SQVTM and CDR2 ANQGSEA. The CDR3 bases are TGCAGCGCCGGAGGGGACGATCTCTACGAGCAGTACCTC. It translates to CSAGGDDLYEQYL.

Regarding this clonotype: A read error may produce the germline difference seen at one junction end. This sequence joins TRBV5-1 and TRBJ1-4; tentatively, D is TRBD1 (6 bases). The germline gives CDR1 SGHRS, CDR2 YFSETQ. This CDR3 region has 14 residues. CDR3 in amino acids: CASSLDRANEKLFF. The CDR3 DNA is TGCGCCAGCAGCTTGGACAGGGCTAACGAAAAACTGTTTTTT. Full variable domain (rest looked up from reference TRBV5-1 and TRBJ1-4): KAGVTQTPRYLIKTRGQQVTLSCSPISGHRSVSWYQQTPGQGLQFLFEYFSETQRNKGNFPGRFSGRQFSNSRSEMNVSTLELGDSALYLCASSLDRANEKLFFGSGTQLSVL.

The sample holds many counts of this clonotype. The chain recombines TRBV5-1 with TRBJ2-7; 9 bases are shared with TRBD1. The CDR3 is 14 amino acids. Germline V gene data show CDR1 as SGHRS and CDR2 as YFSETQ. With 3 bases clipped from V and 5 bases from J, the junction kept 6 bases outside the gene matches. Here the CDR3 reads CASSWNTGGNEQYF. In DNA, the CDR3 is TGCGCCAGCAGCTGGAATACAGGGGGCAACGAGCAGTACTTC.

This clonotype was counted ten times or more. This chain connects TRBV6-1 to TRBJ1-6; 9 bases map to TRBD1. The V gene's germline CDR1 is MNHNS and CDR2 SASEGT. The CDR3 is made up of 16 amino acids. Trimming at V came to 7 bases and at J to 7 bases, leaving 11 bases not matched to a gene. For the CDR3, the DNA is TGTGCCAGCACCCCGGGACAGGGAATTGAAAATTCACCCCTCCACTTT. Translated: CASTPGQGIENSPLHF.

There are a few counts of this clonotype. This chain joins TRBV29-1 and TRBJ1-1, with D perhaps TRBD1 (5 bases). Germline V gene sequence: CDR1 SQVTM, CDR2 ANQGSEA. V was pared by 4 bases and J by 6 bases, with 12 bases between. The CDR3 loop spans 12 amino acids. CDR3 bases: TGCAGCGTTGTCATAATGGGGGCTGAAGCTTTCTTT. Its protein is CSVVIMGAEAFF.

This rearrangement joins TRBV4-3 to TRBJ2-5, with 8 bases aligning to TRBD2. The length of the CDR3 is 17 residues. The germline V gene has CDR1 LGHNA and CDR2 YSLEER. V dropped 0 bases and J dropped 4; count of bases not matched to a gene: 10. The CDR3 DNA follows: TGCGCCAGCAGCCAAGATCGAGTCGGGGGGGCCACAGAGACCCAGTACTTC. Translation: CASSQDRVGGATETQYF.

The chain recombines TRBV20-1 with TRBJ1-2; D possibly corresponds to TRBD1 (6 bases). The V and J ends lost 5 bases and 1 base respectively, with 17 bases between them. This CDR3 contains 15 residues. CDR1 is DFQATT and CDR2 is SNEGSKA in the germline V gene (reference sequence). In nucleotides, the CDR3 is TGCAGTGCTGCTCACACACAGGGATATAACTATGGCTACACCTTC. This translates into CSAAHTQGYNYGYTF.

This clonotype was counted a few times. The chain links TRBV6-1 to TRBJ2-7; D might be TRBD1 or TRBD2, each matching 5 bases. Germline V CDR1 and CDR2: MNHNS, SASEGT. This CDR3 is built from 12 residues. Trimming left V 5 bases short and J 6 bases short, with 11 bases between. CDR3 in DNA: TGTGCCAGCAGTTTCTCTGGGACCGAGCAGTACTTC. It yields the protein CASSFSGTEQYF.

The V gene is TRBV6-1, the J gene TRBJ1-1; TRBD1 agrees at 8 bases. Germline CDR1 MNHNS, CDR2 SASEGT. V lost 9 bases, J lost 7 bases, and 10 bases stayed unmatched. The CDR3 extends over 13 amino acids. The CDR3 DNA sequence: TGTGCCAGTACTGGACAGGGCAAAGATGAAGCTTTCTTT. It encodes CASTGQGKDEAFF.

The chain is built from TRBV15 and TRBJ2-2; D not certain. Per germline, CDR1 LNHNV and CDR2 YYDKDF (reference sequence). The CDR3 runs 16 residues. With 1 base removed from V and 0 bases from J, the gap between germline ends came to 9 bases. The CDR3 sequence: CATSRGNHPNTGELFF. Here the CDR3 DNA reads TGTGCCACCAGCAGAGGTAATCACCCGAACACCGGGGAGCTGTTTTTT.

Many counts were recorded for this clonotype. The rearrangement uses TRBV3-1 and TRBJ2-7; D is ambiguous. Germline CDR1 reads LGHDT; CDR2 reads YNNKEL (reference sequence). Trimming removed 4 bases from V and 3 bases from J, with 13 bases in between. There are 14 residues in the CDR3. This CDR3 reads CASSPGLRVYEQYF. The CDR3 DNA follows: TGTGCCAGCAGCCCCGGCCTCAGAGTCTACGAGCAGTACTTC.

The chain couples TRBV10-3 to TRBJ2-7; maybe TRBD1 (11 bases). Germline V gene lookup returns CDR1 ENHRY and CDR2 SYGVKD. V was cut by 6 bases and J by 4 bases, with 34 bases left in between. This CDR3 is built from 20 residues. CDR3 sequence reads: CAIRADRDRGWTSGDYEQYF. In DNA, the CDR3 is TGTGCCATCAGAGCTGATCGGGACAGGGGGTGGACTAGCGGAGATTACGAGCAGTACTTC.